Following are 12 T cell receptor beta chains from one sample sequenced in a study of blood T cell repertoires in COVID-19. Sequencing was performed with immunoSEQ multiplex PCR; in TCRdb, only in-frame clones are kept and a portion is missing. Here the sample spans 120,000 or so clones, approximately 80% being singletons. Material for sequencing was peripheral blood. These receptors were obtained from a woman aged 45-60 years with acute or convalescent COVID-19.

The rearrangement links TRBV2 to TRBJ2-3, with D perhaps matching TRBD2 (5 bases). The CDR3 covers 14 residues. Trimming pared 10 bases from V and 5 bases from J, leaving 19 bases between. Per the germline V gene, CDR1 is SNHLY and CDR2 is FYNNEI. This chain's CDR3 is CATSPRGAEDTQYF. CDR3 bases: TGTGCCACTTCTCCCCGAGGAGCGGAAGATACGCAGTATTTT. Drawing the rest from reference TRBV2 and TRBJ2-3, the complete variable domain is EPEVTQTPSHQVTQMGQEVILRCVPISNHLYFYWYRQILGQKVEFLVSFYNNEISEKSEIFDDQFSVERPDGSNFTLKIRSTKLEDSAMYFCATSPRGAEDTQYFGPGTRLTVL.

This chain connects TRBV3-1 (or the pseudogene TRBV3-2) to TRBJ2-1, with 8 bases that match TRBD1. This CDR3 has 15 amino acids. V shed 4 bases, J shed 8 bases, and the junction held 10 bases outside the gene matches. Germline loops: CDR1 LGHDT, CDR2 YNNKEL (reference sequence). CDR3 region: CASSRTGSLRDEQFF. CDR3 bases: TGTGCCAGCAGCCGGACAGGGAGCTTACGCGATGAGCAGTTCTTC.

This clone was seen repeatedly, ten times or more. The rearrangement joins TRBV7-8 to TRBJ1-5, with D tentatively TRBD1 (5 bases). CDR1 and CDR2 (germline): SGHVS, FQNEAQ. V was shortened by 5 bases and J by 0 bases, with 11 bases between the two germline ends. The CDR3 length is 15 residues. For the CDR3, the DNA is TGTGCCAGCAGCGTTGACAGTTATAGCAATCAGCCCCAGCATTTT. This sequence encodes CASSVDSYSNQPQHF.

CDR3 sequence: CASSQAGEDTQYF. The DNA for the CDR3 is TGTGCCAGCAGCCAAGCGGGAGAAGATACGCAGTATTTT. The chain recombines TRBV3-1 (or the pseudogene TRBV3-2) with TRBJ2-3; perhaps TRBD2 as D (6 bases). CDR3 length: 13 amino acids. Deletions cut 1 base from V and 5 bases from J, with 7 bases between. The germline CDR1 and CDR2 sequences are LGHDT and YNNKEL (reference sequence).

CDR3 nucleotides: TGTGCCAGCAGCCCTAAAGAGACCCAGTACTTC. Translated, it gives CASSPKETQYF. This chain connects TRBV7-8 to TRBJ2-5, with D unresolved. With 5 bases removed from V and 3 bases from J, the gap between germline ends came to 4 bases. Germline CDR1 is SGHVS and CDR2 is FQNEAQ. The CDR3 length is 11 residues.

This chain connects TRBV4-1 to TRBJ2-7; 10 bases are shared with TRBD2. The junction had 2 bases not matched to a gene; V was cut back by 0 bases and J by 3 bases. The CDR3 runs 15 residues. Germline-derived CDR1 and CDR2 are MGHRA and YSYEKL. CDR3 residues: CASSQDSGGIYEQYF. The CDR3 DNA sequence: TGCGCCAGCAGCCAAGATAGCGGGGGGATCTACGAGCAGTACTTC.

The gene calls are TRBV18 and TRBJ2-1, with D maybe TRBD2 (5 bases). The germline V and J ends were trimmed by 0 bases and 7 bases, with 10 bases remaining between them. Germline values: CDR1 KGHSH, CDR2 LQKENI. This CDR3 spans 14 amino acids. CDR3 sequence reads: CASSPPASRNEQFF. CDR3 coding DNA: TGTGCCAGCTCACCACCGGCTAGCCGGAATGAGCAGTTCTTC. The whole variable domain, filled in from reference TRBV18 and TRBJ2-1, reads NAGVMQNPRHLVRRRGQEARLRCSPMKGHSHVYWYRQLPEEGLKFMVYLQKENIIDESGMPKERFSAEFPKEGPSILRIQQVVRGDSAAYFCASSPPASRNEQFFGPGTRLTVL.

A word on this clone: The same CDR3 arises from other DNA sequences in this sample as well. The CDR3 region has the DNA TGCAGCGTCGGACAGGGTGATGGCTACACCTTC. Its protein is CSVGQGDGYTF. The J gene is TRBJ1-2, the V gene TRBV29-1, with TRBD1 matching over 8 bases. The CDR3 runs to 11 residues. The germline V gene encodes CDR1 SQVTM and CDR2 ANQGSEA. With V trimmed by 6 bases and J by 6 bases, 3 bases remained unmatched.

The gene calls are TRBV3-1 (or the pseudogene TRBV3-2) and TRBJ2-2, with D perhaps matching TRBD2 (5 bases). Germline CDR1 reads LGHDT; CDR2 reads YNNKEL (reference sequence). This CDR3 is 16 amino acids long. Trimming cost V 4 bases and J 2 bases, with 14 bases left between them. CDR3 region: CASSRKAAFNTGELFF. CDR3 sequence (DNA): TGTGCCAGCAGCCGGAAAGCGGCGTTTAACACCGGGGAGCTGTTTTTT.

J is TRBJ2-7 and V is TRBV19; 8 nucleotides match TRBD2. The CDR3 runs 15 residues. The J segment lost 0 bases and the V segment lost 4 bases, leaving 5 bases of the junction unmatched. Germline V gene sequence: CDR1 LNHDA, CDR2 SQIVND (reference sequence). The CDR3 DNA follows: TGTGCCAGTAGTACAACCGGGACTAGCTCCTACGAGCAGTACTTC. Its translation: CASSTTGTSSYEQYF.

This clone occurred once. The CDR3 spells CASSELGRGDLRPQHF. The CDR3 DNA follows: TGTGCCAGCAGTGAACTGGGCAGGGGAGACCTACGGCCCCAGCATTTT. The V call is TRBV2, the J call TRBJ1-5, with a possible D match to TRBD1 (6 bases). Between the trimmed V and J ends, which lost 2 bases and 9 bases, there was a span of 20 bases. This CDR3 contains 16 residues. Germline V CDR1 and CDR2: SNHLY, FYNNEI.

This sequence joins TRBV29-1 and TRBJ2-5; 8 bases line up with TRBD1. Trimming removed 4 bases from V and 5 bases from J; junction bases left unmatched: 9. The CDR3 contains 14 residues. CDR1 and CDR2 (germline): SQVTM, ANQGSEA. The CDR3 DNA reads TGCAGCGTTGCGGGCAGGGGGCGATCGGAGACCCAGTACTTC. The encoded protein is CSVAGRGRSETQYF. Looking up the rest from reference TRBV29-1 and TRBJ2-5 gives the full variable domain: SAVISQKPSRDICQRGTSLTIQCQVDSQVTMMFWYRQQPGQSLTLIATANQGSEATYESGFVIDKFPISRPNLTFSTLTVSNMSPEDSSIYLCSVAGRGRSETQYFGPGTRLLVL.